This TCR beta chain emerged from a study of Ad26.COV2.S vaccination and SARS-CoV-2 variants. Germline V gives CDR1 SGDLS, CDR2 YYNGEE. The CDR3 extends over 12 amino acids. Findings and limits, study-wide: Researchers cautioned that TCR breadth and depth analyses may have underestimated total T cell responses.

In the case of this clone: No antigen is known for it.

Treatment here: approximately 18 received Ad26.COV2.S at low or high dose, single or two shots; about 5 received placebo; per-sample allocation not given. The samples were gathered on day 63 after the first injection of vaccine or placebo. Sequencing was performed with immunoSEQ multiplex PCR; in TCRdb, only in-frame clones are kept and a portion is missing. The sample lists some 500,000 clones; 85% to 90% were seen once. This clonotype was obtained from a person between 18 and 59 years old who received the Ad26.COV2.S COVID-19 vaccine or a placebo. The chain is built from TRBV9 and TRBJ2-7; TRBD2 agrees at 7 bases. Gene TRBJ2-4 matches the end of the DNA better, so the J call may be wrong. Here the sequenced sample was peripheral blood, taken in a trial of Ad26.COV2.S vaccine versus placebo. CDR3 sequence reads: CASSGGTTIQYF. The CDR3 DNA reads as TGTGCCAGCAGCGGCGGGACTACCATTCAGTACTTC.